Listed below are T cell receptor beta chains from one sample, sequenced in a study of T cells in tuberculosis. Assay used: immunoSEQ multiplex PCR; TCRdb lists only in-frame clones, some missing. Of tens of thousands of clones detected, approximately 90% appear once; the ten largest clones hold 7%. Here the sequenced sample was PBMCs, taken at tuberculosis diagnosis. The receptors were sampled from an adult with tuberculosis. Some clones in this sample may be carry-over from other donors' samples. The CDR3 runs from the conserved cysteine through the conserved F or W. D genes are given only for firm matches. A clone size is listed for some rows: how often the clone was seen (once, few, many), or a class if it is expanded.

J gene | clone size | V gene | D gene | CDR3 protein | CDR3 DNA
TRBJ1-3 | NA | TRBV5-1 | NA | CASSPGGNSGNTIYF | TGCGCCAGCAGCCCCGGCGGGAACTCTGGAAACACCATATATTTT
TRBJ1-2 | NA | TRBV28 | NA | CASSSPGDGYTF | TGTGCCAGCAGTTCCCCCGGTGATGGCTACACCTTC
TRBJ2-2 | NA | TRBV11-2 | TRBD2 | CASRPLGGTSGVKPGELFF | TGTGCCAGCCGTCCCCTCGGAGGGACTAGCGGGGTTAAGCCCGGGGAGCTGTTTTTT
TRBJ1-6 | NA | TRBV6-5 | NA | CASSYSIGAKGSPLHF | TGTGCCAGCAGTTACTCGATTGGGGCCAAGGGGTCACCCCTCCACTTT
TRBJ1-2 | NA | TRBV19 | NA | CASTTGTFYGYTF | TGTGCCAGTACCACTGGGACATTCTATGGCTACACCTTC
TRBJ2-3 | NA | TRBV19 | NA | CASSIGLLGPDTQYF | TGTGCCAGTAGTATCGGGTTATTAGGCCCAGATACGCAGTATTTT
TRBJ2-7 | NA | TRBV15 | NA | CATSRDAGAPLDEQYF | TGTGCCACCAGCAGAGATGCAGGGGCCCCCTTGGACGAGCAGTACTTC
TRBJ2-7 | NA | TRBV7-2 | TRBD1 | CASSPGQGAYEQYF | TGTGCCAGCAGCCCCGGACAGGGGGCGTACGAGCAGTACTTC
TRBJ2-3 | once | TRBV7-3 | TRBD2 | CASSPRTSGGAGAQYF | TGTGCCAGCAGCCCCCGGACTAGCGGGGGGGCCGGAGCGCAGTATTTT
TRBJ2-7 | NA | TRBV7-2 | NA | CASSLSLYEQYF | TGTGCCAGCAGCTTATCTCTCTACGAGCAGTACTTC
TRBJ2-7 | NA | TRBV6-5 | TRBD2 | CASISGGPYYEQYF | TGTGCCAGCATCAGCGGGGGACCCTACTACGAGCAGTACTTC
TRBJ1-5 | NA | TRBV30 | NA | CASRGGDLTQHF | TGTGCCTCACGGGGGGGGGATTTGACCCAGCATTTT
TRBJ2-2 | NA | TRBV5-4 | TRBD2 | CASSLGLAGSNTGELFF | TGTGCCAGCAGCTTGGGTCTAGCGGGCTCGAACACCGGGGAGCTGTTTTTT
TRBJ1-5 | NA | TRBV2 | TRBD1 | CASSDIGATGVGNQPQHF | TGTGCCAGCAGTGACATCGGGGCGACAGGGGTCGGTAATCAGCCCCAGCATTTT
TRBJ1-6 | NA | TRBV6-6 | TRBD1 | CASSDRGESSPLHF | TGTGCCAGCAGTGACAGGGGGGAGAGTTCACCCCTCCACTTT
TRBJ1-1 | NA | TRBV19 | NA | CASSIWEMNTEAFF | TGTGCCAGTAGTATATGGGAGATGAACACTGAAGCTTTCTTT
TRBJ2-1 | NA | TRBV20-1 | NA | CSAEDYNEQFF | TGCAGTGCCGAGGACTACAATGAGCAGTTCTTC
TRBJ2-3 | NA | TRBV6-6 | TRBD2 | CASSYGLADTQYF | TGTGCCAGCAGTTACGGACTAGCGGATACGCAGTATTTT
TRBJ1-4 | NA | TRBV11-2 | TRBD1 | CASSLTGDSEKLFF | TGTGCCAGCAGCCTCACAGGGGATAGTGAAAAACTGTTTTTT
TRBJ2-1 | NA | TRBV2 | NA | CASSLVFGADEQFF | TGTGCCAGCTCGCTGGTCTTTGGGGCTGATGAGCAGTTCTTC
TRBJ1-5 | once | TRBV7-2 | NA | CASSLPGDGNQPQHF | TGTGCCAGCAGCCTCCCAGGGGACGGCAATCAGCCCCAGCATTTT
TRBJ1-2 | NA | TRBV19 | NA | CASSIPGGRYGYTF | TGTGCCAGTAGTATCCCCGGGGGTCGGTATGGCTACACCTTC
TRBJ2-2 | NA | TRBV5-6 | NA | CASSPTGTPRGNTGELFF | TGTGCCAGCAGCCCCACGGGTACCCCCCGAGGTAACACCGGGGAGCTGTTTTTT
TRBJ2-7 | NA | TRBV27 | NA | CASSLAPGSEQYF | TGTGCCAGCAGTTTGGCCCCAGGGTCCGAGCAGTACTTC
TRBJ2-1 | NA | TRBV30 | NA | CAWRYRGNEQFF | TGTGCCTGGAGATACCGGGGGAATGAGCAGTTCTTC
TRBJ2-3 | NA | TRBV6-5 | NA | CASSLRTGLFVTQYF | TGTGCCAGCAGTCTCCGGACGGGACTTTTTGTTACGCAGTATTTT
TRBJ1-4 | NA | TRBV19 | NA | CASSLSSRVLNEKLFF | TGTGCCAGTAGTCTATCCTCCCGAGTACTTAATGAAAAACTGTTTTTT
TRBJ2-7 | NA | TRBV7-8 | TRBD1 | CASSLDRDRGYF | TGTGCCAGCAGCTTGGACCGGGACAGGGGGTACTTC
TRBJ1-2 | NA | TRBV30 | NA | CAWRGGNYGYTF | TGTGCCTGGAGGGGAGGGAACTATGGCTACACCTTC
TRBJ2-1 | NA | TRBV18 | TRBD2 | CASSPSSGGAQFF | TGTGCCAGCTCACCTTCTAGCGGGGGGGCCCAGTTCTTC
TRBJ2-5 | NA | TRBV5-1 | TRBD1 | CASSWGAPTGGGETQYF | TGCGCCAGCAGCTGGGGGGCCCCCACAGGGGGCGGGGAGACCCAGTACTTC
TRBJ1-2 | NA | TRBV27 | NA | CASSLSDPIFRGSYTF | TGTGCCAGCAGTTTATCGGACCCGATATTCCGGGGGAGCTACACCTTC
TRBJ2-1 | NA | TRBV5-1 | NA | CASNLGGSSYNEQFF | TGCGCCAGCAACCTGGGGGGAAGCTCCTACAATGAGCAGTTCTTC
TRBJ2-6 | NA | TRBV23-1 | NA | CASSSRGSGANVLTF | TGCGCCAGCAGCTCCAGGGGTTCTGGGGCCAACGTCCTGACTTTC
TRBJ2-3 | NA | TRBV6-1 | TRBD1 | CASREQGADTQYF | TGTGCTTCTCGGGAACAGGGGGCGGATACGCAGTATTTT
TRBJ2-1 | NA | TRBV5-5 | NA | CASSSGYNEQFF | TGTGCCAGCAGCTCGGGGTACAATGAGCAGTTCTTC
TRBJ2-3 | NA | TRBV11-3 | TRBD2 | CASSLTSGGRGGTQYF | TGTGCCAGCAGCTTAACTAGCGGGGGCCGCGGTGGTACGCAGTATTTT
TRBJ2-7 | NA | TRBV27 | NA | CASSRGHEQYF | TGTGCCAGCAGCAGGGGCCACGAGCAGTACTTC
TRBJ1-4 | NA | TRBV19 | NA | CASRKTGLNEKLFF | TGTGCCAGTCGCAAAACAGGATTAAATGAAAAACTGTTTTTT
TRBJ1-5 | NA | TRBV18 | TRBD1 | CASSPTGDANQPQHF | TGTGCCAGCTCACCCACAGGGGATGCCAATCAGCCCCAGCATTTT
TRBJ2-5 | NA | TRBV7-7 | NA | CASSAIAVSGVETQYF | TGTGCCAGCAGCGCTATCGCAGTTTCAGGGGTGGAGACCCAGTACTTC
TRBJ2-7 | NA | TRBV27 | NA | CASSKGGEQYF | TGTGCCAGCAGCAAAGGGGGCGAGCAGTACTTC
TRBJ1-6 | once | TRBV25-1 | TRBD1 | CANIQGYNSPLHF | TGTGCCAACATACAGGGGTATAATTCACCCCTCCACTTT
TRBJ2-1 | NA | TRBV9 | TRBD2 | CASSVVSRLAGGSYNEQFF | TGTGCCAGCAGCGTAGTGTCCAGACTAGCGGGGGGGTCCTACAATGAGCAGTTCTTC